The clone carrying this TCR beta chain was seen once. This sample stems from a study of blood T cell repertoires in COVID-19. Turning to the study itself: Researchers got acute and convalescent COVID-19 samples from the United States, Italy and Spain. T cells, B-cell-depleted T cells, or PBMCs provided the cDNA or gDNA that served as material.

This CDR3 spans 11 amino acids. The V end was cut by 6 bases, the J end by 2 bases, with 4 bases between. Authors' data handling: Estimation of nucleated cell counts relied on the amplification of reference gene primers. The method was immunoSEQ multiplex PCR; TCRdb's version includes in-frame clones alone and lacks a portion of them. The DNA was the basis for D and trimming; V, J and clone size are from that table. The data show under 75,000 clones, with around nine tenths seen just once and 15% to 20% held by the top ten. The rearrangement links TRBV12-3 or TRBV12-4 to TRBJ1-2; D remains unclear. The material sequenced was peripheral blood. This clonotype originated in a woman of 80 years or more with active COVID-19. In DNA, the CDR3 is TGTGCCAGCAGCCGGAACTATGGCTACACCTTC. This sequence encodes CASSRNYGYTF.